The source of this TCR beta chain is a study of response to subunit inactivated influenza vaccine. In TCRdb, the RT-PCR reads were re-called with MiXCR into one record per CDR3 protein. The sample records hundreds of thousands of distinct CDR3 sequences, around 11% being singletons. This clonotype was counted many times. V lost 8 bases, J lost 1 base, and 10 bases lay in between. Per the germline V gene, CDR1 is SQVTM and CDR2 is ANQGSEA. The CDR3 is 12 residues long. The rearrangement joins TRBV29-1 to TRBJ2-3, with D perhaps matching TRBD2 (5 bases). The sequence was obtained from a man in his fifties who received an inactivated influenza vaccine. The sequencing used PBMCs from blood, collected on the day of vaccination. CDR3 loop: CSTRAGTDTQYF. CDR3 in DNA: TGCAGCACTCGAGCGGGCACAGATACGCAGTATTTT.